The 4 T cell receptor beta chains presented below share a single source sample, sequenced in a study of T and B cells in COVID-19 patients. TRB rearrangements were amplified by multiplex PCR with BIOMED2 TRB-A/B primers. TCRdb used MiXCR to reprocess the multiplex PCR reads, holding one entry per CDR3 protein. This sample carries 15,000 to 20,000 distinct CDR3 sequences, 35% to 40% of them seen once, and the ten largest clones take more than 15%. Blood genomic DNA input for TRB amplification was 250-500 ng. What was sequenced was blood. The receptors were sampled from a human donor with active COVID-19.

This clonotype was seen repeatedly, ten times or more. This chain's CDR3 is CASSPGQGDVGELFF. In DNA, the CDR3 is TGTGCCAGCAGTCCGGGACAGGGGGATGTGGGGGAGCTGTTTTTT. This chain connects TRBV12-3 or TRBV12-4 to TRBJ2-2; 11 nucleotides align to TRBD1. This CDR3 is 15 amino acids long. The J segment lost 8 bases and the V segment lost 5 bases, leaving 7 bases of the junction unmatched.

The V gene is TRBV19, the J gene TRBJ1-2, with 11 bases matching TRBD1. The V gene's germline CDR1 is LNHDA and CDR2 SQIVND (reference sequence). This CDR3 is 16 amino acids long. Trimming took 7 bases from V and 8 from J; bases not matched to a gene: 15. The CDR3 region has the DNA TGTGCCAGTACTATCCCCGGGACAGGGGGACATTGGGGCTACACCTTC. This codes for CASTIPGTGGHWGYTF.

The chain combines TRBV27 with TRBJ2-3; 8 bases are a match to TRBD2. CDR1 and CDR2 from the germline V gene are MNHEY and SMNVEV (reference sequence). The CDR3 runs 16 residues. The trim removed 5 bases at V and 6 bases at J, leaving 13 bases unmatched. This chain's CDR3 is CASSPLRRGGGDTQYF. The CDR3 nucleotides are TGTGCCAGCAGTCCGCTGCGTCGGGGGGGCGGGGATACGCAGTATTTT.

As DNA, the CDR3 is TGCGCCAGCAGCCTGAATGGGGAGATAAATGGCTACACCTTC. This gives the protein CASSLNGEINGYTF. The V gene is TRBV5-1, the J gene TRBJ1-2; D gene unclear. This CDR3 region has 14 residues. In germline, CDR1 is SGHRS, CDR2 YFSETQ. V was shortened by 4 bases and J by 6 bases, with 16 bases between the two germline ends. Combining the CDR3 with reference TRBV5-1 and TRBJ1-2 gives the whole variable domain KAGVTQTPRYLIKTRGQQVTLSCSPISGHRSVSWYQQTPGQGLQFLFEYFSETQRNKGNFPGRFSGRQFSNSRSEMNVSTLELGDSALYLCASSLNGEINGYTFGSGTRLTVV.